This T cell receptor (beta chain) was identified during a study of vaccination and CD4 T cells after COVID-19. Turning to the study itself: According to the study, participants were given two doses of BNT162b2 or mRNA-1273 vaccine. Ranging from 14 to 241, the interval between dose two and post-vaccine sampling had a median of roughly 10 weeks.

This clonotype was observed a handful of times. Its antigen is undetermined. Specified treatment: approximately nine-day PBMC culture with coronavirus spike peptide pools or control peptides (ViraFEST assay). ViraFEST stimulated the growth of antigen-specific T cells using peptide pools and subsequently profiled their TCRs by sequencing. Trimming stripped 5 bases from V and 3 bases from J, with 13 bases between. The CDR3 has 14 residues. Germline assignment: CDR1 SGHTA and CDR2 FQGTGA. The Oncomine TCR Beta short-read assay generated sequence data from the DNA of cultured CD4+ T cells. TCRdb redid the calling of the PCR reads with MiXCR, one entry per CDR3 protein. The table records 12,000 or so distinct CDR3 sequences, 20% of them present only once.

Sequencing used CD4+ T cells from blood, cultured in vitro, obtained before SARS-CoV-2 vaccination. The sequence derives from a human donor who received a COVID-19 vaccine. The V call is TRBV7-3, the J call TRBJ2-5; D not certain. CDR3 nucleotides: TGTGCCAGCAGCCCCACCGGCAGTGAAGAGACCCAGTACTTC. Its protein is CASSPTGSEETQYF.